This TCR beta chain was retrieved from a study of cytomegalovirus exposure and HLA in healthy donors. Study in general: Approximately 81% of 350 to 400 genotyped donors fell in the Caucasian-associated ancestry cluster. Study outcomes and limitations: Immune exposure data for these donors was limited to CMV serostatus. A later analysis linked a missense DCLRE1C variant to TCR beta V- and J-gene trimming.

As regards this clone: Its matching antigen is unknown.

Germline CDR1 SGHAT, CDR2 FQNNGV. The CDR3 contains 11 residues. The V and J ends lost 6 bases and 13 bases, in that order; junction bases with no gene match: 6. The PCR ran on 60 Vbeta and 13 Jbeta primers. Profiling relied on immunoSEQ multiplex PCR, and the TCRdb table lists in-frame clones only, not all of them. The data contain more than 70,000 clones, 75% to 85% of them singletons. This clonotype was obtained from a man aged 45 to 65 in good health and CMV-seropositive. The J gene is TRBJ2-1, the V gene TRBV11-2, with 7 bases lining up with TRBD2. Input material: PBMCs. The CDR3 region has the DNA TGTGCCAGCAGTAAAGCGGGGTTCCAGTTCTTC. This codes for CASSKAGFQFF.